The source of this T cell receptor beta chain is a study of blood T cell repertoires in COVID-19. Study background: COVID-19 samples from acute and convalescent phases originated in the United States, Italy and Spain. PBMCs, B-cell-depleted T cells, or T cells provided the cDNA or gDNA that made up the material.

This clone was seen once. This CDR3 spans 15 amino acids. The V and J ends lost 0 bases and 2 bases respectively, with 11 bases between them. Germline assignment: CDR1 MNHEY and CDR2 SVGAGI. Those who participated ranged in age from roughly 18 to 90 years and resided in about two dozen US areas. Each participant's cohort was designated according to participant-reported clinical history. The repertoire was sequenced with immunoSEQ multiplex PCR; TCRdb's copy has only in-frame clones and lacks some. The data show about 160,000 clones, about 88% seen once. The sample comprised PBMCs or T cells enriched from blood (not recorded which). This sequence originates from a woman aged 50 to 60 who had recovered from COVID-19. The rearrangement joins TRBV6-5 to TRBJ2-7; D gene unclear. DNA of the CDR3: TGTGCCAGCAGTTACTCGCGGCAAGGAACCTACGAGCAGTACTTC. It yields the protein CASSYSRQGTYEQYF.